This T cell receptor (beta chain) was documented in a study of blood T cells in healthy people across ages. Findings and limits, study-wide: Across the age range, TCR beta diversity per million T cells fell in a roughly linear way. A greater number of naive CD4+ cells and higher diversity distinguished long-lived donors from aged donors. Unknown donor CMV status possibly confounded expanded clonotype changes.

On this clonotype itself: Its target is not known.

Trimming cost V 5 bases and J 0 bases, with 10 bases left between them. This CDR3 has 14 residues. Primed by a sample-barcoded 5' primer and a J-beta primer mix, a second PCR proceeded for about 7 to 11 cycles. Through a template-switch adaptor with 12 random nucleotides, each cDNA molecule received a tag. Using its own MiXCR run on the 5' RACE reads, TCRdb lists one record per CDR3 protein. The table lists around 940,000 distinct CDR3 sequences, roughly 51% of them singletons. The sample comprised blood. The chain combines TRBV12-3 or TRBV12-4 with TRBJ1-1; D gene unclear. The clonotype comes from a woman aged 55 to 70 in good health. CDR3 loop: CASSPGVVNTEAFF. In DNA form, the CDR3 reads TGTGCCAGCAGTCCTGGCGTAGTGAACACTGAAGCTTTCTTT.